A single sample gave rise to the 25 T cell receptor beta chains below, sequenced in a study of T cells in localized non-small cell lung cancer. Assay used: immunoSEQ multiplex PCR; TCRdb lists only in-frame clones, some missing. The data hold some 3,500 clones, with roughly a quarter observed a single time. The sample was lung tumor tissue, taken before any cancer treatment. These receptor sequences come from a male donor older than 55 with stage I lung adenocarcinoma.

The chain recombines TRBV18 with TRBJ2-2; D tentatively fits TRBD1 or TRBD2 (5 bases each). Germline V gene sequence: CDR1 KGHSH, CDR2 LQKENI. This CDR3 comprises 13 residues. Trimming removed 3 bases from V and 5 bases from J, with 7 bases in between. The CDR3: CASSPWGTGELFF. The CDR3 DNA reads as TGTGCCAGCTCACCCTGGGGGACCGGGGAGCTGTTTTTT.

The V call is TRBV6-8, the J call TRBJ1-4; D not certain. Deletions cut 6 bases from V and 4 bases from J, with 18 bases between. The CDR3 loop spans 16 amino acids. Germline V gives CDR1 MNHGY, CDR2 SAAAGT. CDR3 protein: CASSPETAAFNEKLFF. CDR3 in DNA: TGTGCCAGCAGCCCGGAGACGGCGGCTTTTAATGAAAAACTGTTTTTT.

The table lists this clone with a few counts. The CDR3 DNA follows: TGTGCCAGCAGTGTCCGACGGACACAAAGCACAGATACGCAGTATTTT. Amino acid sequence: CASSVRRTQSTDTQYF. J is TRBJ2-3 and V is TRBV9, with D possibly matching TRBD1 (5 bases). This CDR3 has 16 residues. The germline CDR1 and CDR2 sequences are SGDLS and YYNGEE. V dropped 5 bases and J dropped 0 bases, with 16 bases sitting between them.

This clone has more than one count but fewer than ten. The V and J genes are TRBV11-3 and TRBJ1-5; D uncertain. V gave up 5 bases and J gave up 2 bases, with 13 bases separating them. In germline, CDR1 is SGHNT, CDR2 YENEEA. CDR3 size: 15 residues. CDR3 sequence: CASSQTGAGNQPQHF. The CDR3 coding sequence is TGTGCCAGCAGCCAAACCGGCGCAGGCAATCAGCCCCAGCATTTT.

This clone is categorized as hyperexpanded (1% or more). This rearrangement joins TRBV2 to TRBJ2-1, with D perhaps matching TRBD2 (7 bases). CDR3 length: 14 amino acids. The germline V and J ends were trimmed by 1 base and 7 bases, with 11 bases remaining between them. Germline V gene lookup returns CDR1 SNHLY and CDR2 FYNNEI. The CDR3 DNA reads as TGTGCCAGCAGTGAAGAGGGGGGGTCGAATGAGCAGTTCTTC. Encoded protein: CASSEEGGSNEQFF.

On this clone: The DNA is omitted, as the CDR3 cannot be located on it reliably, and the CDR3 follows TCRdb's listing. The chain has TRBV29-1 and TRBJ1-2; the tabulated D call, TRBD1, remains unverified against the DNA. Germline values: CDR1 SQVTM, CDR2 ANQGSEA. The CDR3 is 13 residues long, counting both termini. CDR3 amino acids: CSVEEVGTGTGTF.

This clone has just a few counts. The V gene is TRBV18, the J gene TRBJ2-1; TRBD1 matches 9 bases. The CDR3 is 16 amino acids. CDR1 and CDR2 from the germline V gene are KGHSH and LQKENI. The V and J ends lost 1 base and 8 bases, in that order; junction bases with no gene match: 9. CDR3 nucleotides: TGTGCCAGCTCACCACGGGACAGGGTAGGTTACGATGAGCAGTTCTTC. Its translation: CASSPRDRVGYDEQFF. Full variable domain (rest looked up from reference TRBV18 and TRBJ2-1): NAGVMQNPRHLVRRRGQEARLRCSPMKGHSHVYWYRQLPEEGLKFMVYLQKENIIDESGMPKERFSAEFPKEGPSILRIQQVVRGDSAAYFCASSPRDRVGYDEQFFGPGTRLTVL.

This clone is labeled medium-sized. V is TRBV10-3 and J is TRBJ2-6; D remains ambiguous. CDR3 length equals 17 residues. The ends were cut back, 0 bases at V and 0 bases at J, with 9 bases in the middle. Per the germline V gene, CDR1 is ENHRY and CDR2 is SYGVKD. This CDR3 is CAISESKGNSGANVLTF. The CDR3 bases are TGTGCCATCAGTGAGTCGAAGGGTAACTCTGGGGCCAACGTCCTGACTTTC.

This rearrangement joins TRBV11-3 to TRBJ2-2; the match to TRBD1 covers 8 bases. Unmatched junction bases numbered 4, after V lost 3 bases and J lost 1 base. The CDR3 extends over 16 amino acids. CDR1 is SGHNT, CDR2 YENEEA, per germline. The CDR3 sequence is CASSFRQGMNTGELFF. The CDR3 DNA follows: TGTGCCAGCAGCTTTCGACAGGGGATGAACACCGGGGAGCTGTTTTTT.

This clone has more than one count but fewer than ten. The rearrangement uses TRBV9 and TRBJ2-1; the D gene is possibly TRBD2 (5 bases). The CDR3 is made up of 13 amino acids. V lost 2 bases and J lost 6, with 9 bases in between. Germline V gene data show CDR1 as SGDLS and CDR2 as YYNGEE. The CDR3 loop reads CASSVGGLNEQFF. Written as DNA, the CDR3 is TGTGCCAGCAGCGTCGGCGGACTCAATGAGCAGTTCTTC. The whole variable domain, filled in from reference TRBV9 and TRBJ2-1, reads DSGVTQTPKHLITATGQRVTLRCSPRSGDLSVYWYQQSLDQGLQFLIQYYNGEERAKGNILERFSAQQFPDLHSELNLSSLELGDSALYFCASSVGGLNEQFFGPGTRLTVL.

The chain links TRBV29-1 to TRBJ1-2; maybe TRBD1 (6 bases). The CDR3 spans 12 residues. Between the trimmed V and J ends, which lost 3 bases and 1 base, there was a span of 6 bases. Germline CDR1 and CDR2: SQVTM and ANQGSEA. The CDR3, as DNA: TGCAGCGTTGAGGGACATAACTATGGCTACACCTTC. This gives the protein CSVEGHNYGYTF.

In this sample, this clone turned up once. V usage is TRBV10-1 and J usage is TRBJ1-1; D unclear. Deletions cut 5 bases from V and 2 bases from J, with 12 bases between. CDR1 and CDR2 from the germline V gene are WNHNN and SYGVQD (reference sequence). This CDR3 comprises 14 residues. In nucleotides, the CDR3 is TGCGCCAGCAGTAAAACCCCGGCCAACACTGAAGCTTTCTTT. It yields the protein CASSKTPANTEAFF.

This clone was counted a few times. This chain connects TRBV6-8 to TRBJ2-1; no clear D. V shed 7 bases and J shed 8 bases, with 15 bases lying between them. This CDR3 region has 13 residues. Germline V gene sequence: CDR1 MNHGY, CDR2 SAAAGT. The chain's CDR3 is CASIVTPWDEQFF. For the CDR3, the DNA is TGTGCCAGCATTGTCACCCCTTGGGATGAGCAGTTCTTC.

V and J are TRBV19 and TRBJ1-5, with D tentatively TRBD1 (5 bases). With 5 bases removed from V and 4 bases from J, the gap between germline ends came to 18 bases. From germline, CDR1 is LNHDA and CDR2 SQIVND (reference sequence). The CDR3 consists of 16 residues. DNA of the CDR3: TGTGCCAGTAGTCCGCGGGATAGGGGACTAAATCAGCCCCAGCATTTT. Its translation is CASSPRDRGLNQPQHF.

The J gene is TRBJ1-1, the V gene TRBV7-2, with D possibly matching TRBD1 (5 bases). CDR1 SGHTA and CDR2 FQGNSA come from the germline V gene. The CDR3 contains 13 residues. Trimming shortened V by 5 bases and J by 3 bases, and 10 bases separated the two germline ends. The CDR3 region is CASSRRVDTEAFF. DNA of the CDR3: TGTGCCAGCAGCCGCAGGGTCGACACTGAAGCTTTCTTT.

A note on this clone: At the DNA level, this CDR3 is encoded by other sequences in the same sample as well. The V and J genes are TRBV11-3 and TRBJ2-1; 11 bases agree with TRBD2. The CDR3 is made up of 16 amino acids. The junction had 4 bases not matched to a gene; V was cut back by 0 bases and J by 6 bases. Germline CDR1 reads SGHNT; CDR2 reads YENEEA. The CDR3 coding sequence is TGTGCCAGCAGCTTAGATCTAGCGGGGGGATCCAATGAGCAGTTCTTC. This translates into CASSLDLAGGSNEQFF.

The sample holds many counts of this clone. The V and J genes are TRBV11-3 and TRBJ2-3, with 9 bases matching TRBD1. V lost 6 bases to trimming and J lost 4 bases; unmatched junction nucleotides: 5. The germline gives CDR1 SGHNT, CDR2 YENEEA. This CDR3 is 14 amino acids long. Written as DNA, the CDR3 is TGTGCCAGCAGTCTACAGGGGGCTTCAGATACGCAGTATTTT. Its translation is CASSLQGASDTQYF.

This clone showed up just a few times. This sequence joins TRBV6-8 and TRBJ2-2; tentative D call: TRBD1 (6 bases). Germline V gene lookup returns CDR1 MNHGY and CDR2 SAAAGT. This CDR3 has 15 residues. V was trimmed by 6 bases and J by 4 bases, leaving 15 bases between them. The CDR3: CASRTQTGSTGELFF. CDR3 DNA sequence: TGTGCCAGCAGAACCCAGACAGGATCCACCGGGGAGCTGTTTTTT.

As regards this clone: The same CDR3 is also encoded by other DNA sequences in this sample. The rearrangement joins TRBV19 to TRBJ1-5, with 8 positions matching TRBD1. The V gene end was trimmed by 3 bases and the J gene end by 2 bases; junction bases not matched to a gene: 6. CDR1 LNHDA and CDR2 SQIVND come from the germline V gene (reference sequence). The CDR3 has 16 amino acids. This chain's CDR3 is CASSISGGRGNQPQHF. The DNA for the CDR3 is TGTGCCAGTAGTATTTCAGGGGGCAGGGGCAATCAGCCCCAGCATTTT.

This clone was counted between two and nine times. V usage is TRBV19 and J usage is TRBJ1-4; no clear D. The V end lost 6 bases, the J end lost 6 bases, and 11 bases lay between the germline ends. Germline V gene data show CDR1 as LNHDA and CDR2 as SQIVND (reference sequence). The CDR3 has 13 amino acids. The CDR3 region is CASSRGGHEKLFF. The DNA of the CDR3 is TGTGCCAGTAGCCGGGGTGGGCATGAAAAACTGTTTTTT.

This clone is labeled as hyperexpanded. In DNA, the CDR3 is TGTGCCAGCGGAGGGAACTCGGAAGACTCTGGAAACACCATATATTTT. It translates to CASGGNSEDSGNTIYF. The rearrangement links TRBV9 to TRBJ1-3; no clear D. The CDR3 runs 16 residues. The germline CDR1 and CDR2 sequences are SGDLS and YYNGEE. The V end was cut by 7 bases, the J end by 0 bases, with 17 bases between. The full variable domain, completed using reference TRBV9 and TRBJ1-3, is DSGVTQTPKHLITATGQRVTLRCSPRSGDLSVYWYQQSLDQGLQFLIQYYNGEERAKGNILERFSAQQFPDLHSELNLSSLELGDSALYFCASGGNSEDSGNTIYFGEGSWLTVV.

The genes are TRBV5-1 and TRBJ2-3, with D perhaps TRBD2 (7 bases). Deletions cut 0 bases from V and 3 bases from J, with 26 bases between. This CDR3 contains 20 residues. Per the germline V gene, CDR1 is SGHRS and CDR2 is YFSETQ. CDR3 amino acids: CASSLVSSFIRGGETDTQYF. The CDR3 DNA reads as TGCGCCAGCAGCTTGGTATCATCATTTATCAGAGGGGGGGAGACAGATACGCAGTATTTT.

The chain combines TRBV16 with TRBJ1-5, with 9 bases lining up with TRBD1. Per germline, CDR1 KGHSY and CDR2 FQNENV. The CDR3 has 15 amino acids. With V trimmed by 0 bases and J by 4 bases, 1 base remained unmatched. The CDR3 here is CASSQSGTGNQPQHF. CDR3 in DNA: TGTGCCAGCAGCCAATCGGGGACAGGGAATCAGCCCCAGCATTTT.

In its sample, this clone was seen a few times. This rearrangement joins TRBV11-3 to TRBJ2-7, with D possibly TRBD2 on 6 matching bases. Germline CDR1 reads SGHNT; CDR2 reads YENEEA. CDR3 length: 14 residues. The V and J ends lost 1 base and 5 bases respectively, with 12 bases between them. CDR3 region: CASSLVGGAHEQYF. DNA for the CDR3: TGTGCCAGCAGCTTAGTGGGCGGGGCCCACGAGCAGTACTTC.

By sample share, this clone is medium-sized. The CDR3, as DNA: TGTGCCTCCGCGGGCCAGACAGGGACTTGGGAGACCCAGTACTTC. It yields the protein CASAGQTGTWETQYF. This chain uses TRBV6-8 with TRBJ2-5; possibly TRBD1 for D (7 bases). V was shortened by 11 bases and J by 5 bases, with 24 bases between the two germline ends. Germline CDR1 is MNHGY and CDR2 is SAAAGT. The CDR3 totals 15 residues.